Below, one T cell receptor beta chain is given with its context. Its specificity is unknown. TCRdb re-derived calls from the 5' RACE reads in MiXCR, one entry per CDR3 protein. The repertoire holds over 90,000 distinct CDR3 sequences, with over 10% as singletons. The data derive from a study of early T cells in non-severe SARS-CoV-2 infection. The germline CDR1 and CDR2 sequences are MDHEN and SYDVKM. This CDR3 is 14 amino acids long. With 8 bases removed from V and 0 bases from J, the gap between germline ends came to 11 bases. Study-wide points: VDJdb matches were skewed toward anti-spike CD8 T cell responses.

The rearrangement joins TRBV28 to TRBJ2-4; D is unresolved. Material for sequencing was whole blood. This TCR derives from an adult who was a healthcare worker with PCR-confirmed SARS-CoV-2 infection or an uninfected control (not recorded which). The CDR3: CASLRIGAKNIQYF. The CDR3, as DNA: TGTGCCAGCCTGCGGATCGGAGCCAAAAACATTCAGTACTTC.